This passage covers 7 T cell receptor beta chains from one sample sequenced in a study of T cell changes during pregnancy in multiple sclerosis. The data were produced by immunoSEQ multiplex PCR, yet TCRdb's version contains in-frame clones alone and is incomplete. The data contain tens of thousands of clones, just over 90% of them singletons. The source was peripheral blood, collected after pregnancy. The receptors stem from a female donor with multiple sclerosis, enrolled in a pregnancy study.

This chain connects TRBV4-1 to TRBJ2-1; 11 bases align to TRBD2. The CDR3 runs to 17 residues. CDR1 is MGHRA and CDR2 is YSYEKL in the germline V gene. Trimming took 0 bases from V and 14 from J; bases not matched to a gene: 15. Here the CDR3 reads CASSQDFGTSGLSGEFF. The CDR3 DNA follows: TGCGCCAGCAGCCAAGATTTTGGGACTAGCGGACTCTCTGGGGAGTTCTTC.

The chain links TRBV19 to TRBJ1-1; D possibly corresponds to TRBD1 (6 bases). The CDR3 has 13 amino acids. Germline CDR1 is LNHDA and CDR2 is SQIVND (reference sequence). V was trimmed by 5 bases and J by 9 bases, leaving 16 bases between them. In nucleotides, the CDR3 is TGTGCCAGTAGTGCTACAGGGAGTACCCAAGCTTTCTTT. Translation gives CASSATGSTQAFF.

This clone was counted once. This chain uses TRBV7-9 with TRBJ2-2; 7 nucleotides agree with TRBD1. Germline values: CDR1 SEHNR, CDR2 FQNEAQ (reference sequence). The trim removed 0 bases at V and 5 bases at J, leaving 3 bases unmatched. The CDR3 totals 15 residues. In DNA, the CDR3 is TGTGCCAGCAGCTTAGCAGGGGGCCGGACCGGGGAGCTGTTTTTT. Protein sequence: CASSLAGGRTGELFF.

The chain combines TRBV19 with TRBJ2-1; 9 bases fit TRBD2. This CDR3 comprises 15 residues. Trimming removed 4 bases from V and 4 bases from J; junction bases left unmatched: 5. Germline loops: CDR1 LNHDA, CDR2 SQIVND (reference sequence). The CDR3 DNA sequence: TGTGCCAGTAGTAAGGCTAGCGGGGCTTACAATGAGCAGTTCTTC. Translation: CASSKASGAYNEQFF.

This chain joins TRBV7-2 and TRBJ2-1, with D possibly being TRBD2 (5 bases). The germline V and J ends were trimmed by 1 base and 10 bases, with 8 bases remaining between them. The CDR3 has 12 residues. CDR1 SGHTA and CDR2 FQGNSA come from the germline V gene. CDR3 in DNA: TGTGCCAGCAGCTTAGGTACGGGAGAGCAGTTCTTC. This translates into CASSLGTGEQFF.

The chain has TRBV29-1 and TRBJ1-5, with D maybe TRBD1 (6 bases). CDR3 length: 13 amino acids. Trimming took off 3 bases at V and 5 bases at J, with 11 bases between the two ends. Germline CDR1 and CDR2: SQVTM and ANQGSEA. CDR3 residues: CSVDEGVDQPQHF. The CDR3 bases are TGCAGCGTTGACGAGGGGGTGGATCAGCCCCAGCATTTT. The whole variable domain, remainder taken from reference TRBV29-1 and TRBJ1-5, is SAVISQKPSRDICQRGTSLTIQCQVDSQVTMMFWYRQQPGQSLTLIATANQGSEATYESGFVIDKFPISRPNLTFSTLTVSNMSPEDSSIYLCSVDEGVDQPQHFGDGTRLSIL.

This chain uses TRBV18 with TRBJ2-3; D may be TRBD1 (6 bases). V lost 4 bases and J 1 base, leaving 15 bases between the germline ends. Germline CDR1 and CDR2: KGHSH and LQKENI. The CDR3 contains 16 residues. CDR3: CASSRRSGQGTDTQYF. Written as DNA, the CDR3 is TGTGCCAGCTCACGACGTTCGGGACAAGGCACAGATACGCAGTATTTT.